The 31 T cell receptor beta chains reported below all come from one sample, sequenced in a study of T cells in women clearing cervical HPV infection. Method: immunoSEQ multiplex PCR; TCRdb's copy keeps in-frame clones and lacks some. Reported are about 14,000 clones; the ten largest clones contain 6% to 9%. Material for sequencing was blood buffy coat. These receptors were taken from a woman aged 18 to 75 with a cervical HPV16 infection that either progressed to CIN3+ or cleared (not recorded which).

For this clone: Mismatch with germline at one junction end may stem from a read error. The read ends 3 residues early relative to the CDR3; the germline J gene fills the gap. The chain carries TRBV4-2 and TRBJ1-4, with D possibly being TRBD1 (5 bases). This CDR3 is 16 amino acids long. CDR1 is LGHNA and CDR2 is YNFKEQ in the germline V gene. CDR3 DNA, as far as it was read: TGCGCCAGCAGCCAGGGCCCCCGACGGGGAAATGAAAAA. It yields the protein CASSQGPRRGNEK. The whole CDR3 reads CASSQGPRRGNEKLFF.

A remark on this clone: The junction departs from germline at one end; a sequencing error may be responsible. The DNA ends 3 residues before the CDR3 does, and the rest of the CDR3 is filled in from the germline J gene. The chain couples TRBV4-2 to TRBJ2-2; D perhaps matches TRBD2 (5 bases). CDR1 LGHNA and CDR2 YNFKEQ come from the germline V gene. This CDR3 spans 15 amino acids. The sequenced CDR3 bases are TGCGCCAGCAGCCAAGTCGAGGGCCTCGCTGAAAAG. Translation: CASSQVEGLAEK. The entire CDR3 is CASSQVEGLAEKLFF.

As for this clone: The CDR3 extends 3 residues past the end of the read, so its final part is completed from the germline J gene. The chain uses TRBV20-1 and TRBJ2-5; 16 bases are a match to TRBD2. Unmatched junction bases numbered 9, after V lost 5 bases and J lost 0 bases. This CDR3 comprises 18 residues. CDR1 is DFQATT and CDR2 is SNEGSKA in the germline V gene (reference sequence). The covered CDR3 bases are TGCAGTGCTGGAGGGACTAGCGGGAGGGCGTCGGACCAAGAGACC. Amino acids: CSAGGTSGRASDQET. The whole CDR3 is CSAGGTSGRASDQETQYF.

In regard to this clone: The read ends 3 residues early relative to the CDR3; the germline J gene fills the gap. The rearrangement links TRBV29-1 to TRBJ1-2; 10 bases align to TRBD1. Germline V gene lookup returns CDR1 SQVTM and CDR2 ANQGSEA. The length of the CDR3 is 13 residues. Partial CDR3 DNA: TGCAGCGTTCTGGGACAGGGGTTCCACGAC. Protein: CSVLGQGFHD. The entire CDR3 protein reads CSVLGQGFHDYTF.

As regards this clone: The read ends 3 residues early relative to the CDR3; the germline J gene fills the gap. The genes are TRBV7-2 and TRBJ2-3; 9 nucleotides agree with TRBD2. Germline values: CDR1 SGHTA, CDR2 FQGNSA. CDR3 length: 15 amino acids. Trimming cost V 2 bases and J 6 bases; bases outside gene matches: 6. The CDR3 bases that were read are TGTGCCAGCAGCTTACAGCGGGGGGTCATGGATACG. It encodes CASSLQRGVMDT. The complete CDR3 sequence is CASSLQRGVMDTQYF.

A note on this clone: The read terminates 3 residues before the CDR3 end, so the remaining end is supplied by the germline J gene. The chain joins TRBV20-1 to TRBJ1-2; TRBD1 aligns across 9 bases. This CDR3 spans 15 amino acids. Germline values: CDR1 DFQATT, CDR2 SNEGSKA (reference sequence). V gave up 4 bases and J gave up 5 bases; unmatched junction bases: 11. The part of the CDR3 DNA that was read is TGCAGTGCTATAGTACCGGGACAGGGTCTTTATGGC. This codes for CSAIVPGQGLYG. The entire CDR3 reads CSAIVPGQGLYGYTF.

Turning to this clone: The read terminates 3 residues before the CDR3 end, so the remaining end is supplied by the germline J gene. The chain is built from TRBV5-1 and TRBJ1-4; 9 bases are shared with TRBD1. CDR1 is SGHRS, CDR2 YFSETQ, per germline. This CDR3 is 13 amino acids long. The covered CDR3 bases are TGCGCCAGCCGGGACAGGGATAATTCACCA. Protein product: CASRDRDNSP. The whole CDR3 sequence is CASRDRDNSPLFF. The entire variable domain, with the rest obtained from reference TRBV5-1 and TRBJ1-4, is as follows: KAGVTQTPRYLIKTRGQQVTLSCSPISGHRSVSWYQQTPGQGLQFLFEYFSETQRNKGNFPGRFSGRQFSNSRSEMNVSTLELGDSALYLCASRDRDNSPLFFGSGTQLSVL.

Points on this clone: The missing CDR3 end, 3 residues past where the read stops, is filled in from the germline J gene. This chain uses TRBV19 with TRBJ2-1; D possibly corresponds to TRBD1 (6 bases). The CDR3 sequence is 14 residues long. The V end lost 1 base, the J end lost 7 bases, and 11 bases lay between the germline ends. The germline gives CDR1 LNHDA, CDR2 SQIVND (reference sequence). The CDR3 bases that were read are TGTGCCAGTAGTATAGTCCCCCAGGGGAATGAG. It translates to CASSIVPQGNE. The entire CDR3 is CASSIVPQGNEQFF.

In regard to this clone: The DNA ends 3 residues before the CDR3 does, and the rest of the CDR3 is filled in from the germline J gene. The chain uses TRBV7-2 and TRBJ2-1, with D hard to call. Trimming shortened V by 0 bases and J by 9 bases, and 9 bases separated the two germline ends. The germline CDR1 and CDR2 sequences are SGHTA and FQGNSA. CDR3 length: 13 residues. The covered CDR3 bases are TGTGCCAGCAGCTTAGCTACCTCGCGTGAG. Translated: CASSLATSRE. The entire CDR3 reads CASSLATSREQFF.

As for this clone: The read halts 3 residues ahead of the CDR3 end, with the missing end drawn from the germline J gene. The chain uses TRBV6-1 and TRBJ2-3; 10 bases are a match to TRBD2. CDR1 and CDR2 from the germline V gene are MNHNS and SASEGT. The CDR3 is 15 residues long. The DNA read from the CDR3 is TGTGCCAGCAGTGGGCGAGCGGGGGGGAAGGAGACG. This sequence encodes CASSGRAGGKET. The full CDR3 protein is CASSGRAGGKETQYF.

Concerning this clone: The sequenced fragment ends 3 residues before the CDR3 boundary, so the rest is inferred from the germline J gene. J is TRBJ2-5 and V is TRBV7-9, with 9 bases aligning to TRBD1. J gave up 4 bases and V 4 bases, and 4 bases lay outside the gene matches. This CDR3 has 14 amino acids. Germline CDR1 reads SEHNR; CDR2 reads FQNEAQ (reference sequence). The chain's CDR3 is CASSSQTGGETQYF. Partial CDR3 DNA: TGTGCCAGCAGCTCACAGACAGGGGGAGAGACC.

With regard to this clone: The read stops 3 residues short of the end of the CDR3; the missing end is completed from the germline J gene. The chain carries TRBV5-4 and TRBJ2-5, with 8 bases aligning to TRBD1. CDR1 SGHNT and CDR2 YYREEE come from the germline V gene (reference sequence). CDR3 length equals 14 residues. The V and J ends lost 4 bases and 5 bases, in that order; junction bases with no gene match: 7. CDR3 protein: CASSTIQGGETQYF. The CDR3 bases that were read are TGTGCCAGCAGCACGATACAGGGGGGTGAGACC.

In the case of this clone: The read is 3 residues too short to cover the CDR3 end, so that end is filled in from the germline J gene. The J gene is TRBJ1-2, the V gene TRBV5-1; 10 bases agree with TRBD1. J was trimmed by 5 bases and V by 0 bases; bases with no gene match: 1. The length of the CDR3 is 14 residues. Looked up from germline, CDR1 is SGHRS and CDR2 is YFSETQ. The CDR3 protein is CASSLEDRGYGYTF. The CDR3 DNA, read in part, is TGCGCCAGCAGCTTGGAGGACAGGGGGTATGGC.

Details on this clone: The read halts 3 residues ahead of the CDR3 end, with the missing end drawn from the germline J gene. V gene TRBV28 combines with J gene TRBJ1-2; 8 bases align to TRBD1. The CDR3 sequence is 14 residues long. V gave up 6 bases and J gave up 4 bases; unmatched junction bases: 7. In germline, CDR1 is MDHEN, CDR2 SYDVKM. The CDR3 protein is CASRPDRVGYGYTF. CDR3 DNA (partial): TGTGCCAGCAGGCCGGACAGGGTTGGCTATGGC.

This clone ranks as medium-sized (0.01 to 0.1%) in terms of frequency. The missing CDR3 end, 3 residues past where the read stops, is filled in from the germline J gene. This chain joins TRBV7-8 and TRBJ2-2; 7 bases are a match to TRBD1. There are 16 residues in the CDR3. Germline-derived CDR1 and CDR2 are SGHVS and FQNEAQ. Trimming removed 1 base from V and 4 bases from J; junction bases left unmatched: 6. The CDR3 DNA, read in part, is TGTGCCAGCAGCTTAGTAGTGACAGGGATCACCGGGGAG. It yields the protein CASSLVVTGITGE. The CDR3 reads in full as CASSLVVTGITGELFF.

Comment on this clone: The CDR3 end is not reached by the read, which stops 3 residues before it; the germline J gene fills it in. The V call is TRBV19, the J call TRBJ2-1; 10 bases fit TRBD1. This CDR3 comprises 15 residues. Looked up from germline, CDR1 is LNHDA and CDR2 is SQIVND (reference sequence). With V trimmed by 3 bases and J by 4 bases, 3 bases remained unmatched. Here the CDR3 reads CASSIGQGGYNEQFF. The DNA read from the CDR3 is TGTGCCAGTAGTATCGGACAGGGGGGATACAATGAG.

The CDR3 region is CASSQDRASREQYF. The CDR3 bases that were read are TGTGCCAGCAGCCAAGACAGGGCCTCACGCGAG. This chain joins TRBV5-4 and TRBJ2-7; 7 bases align to TRBD1. The read ends 3 residues early relative to the CDR3; the germline J gene fills the gap. Germline trimming cut 4 bases from V and 6 bases from J; bases unmatched to any gene: 10. This CDR3 has 14 amino acids. The germline V gene has CDR1 SGHNT and CDR2 YYREEE (reference sequence).

In the case of this clone: The read ends 3 residues shy of where the CDR3 ends; the end is completed using the germline J gene. This chain connects TRBV7-8 to TRBJ2-3; 10 bases are a match to TRBD2. Germline V gives CDR1 SGHVS, CDR2 FQNEAQ. This CDR3 has 16 residues. The CDR3 bases that were read are TGTGCCAGCAGCCATAGCGGGGGGCTCCGAAGGGAGACG. Translated: CASSHSGGLRRET. The full-length CDR3 reads as CASSHSGGLRRETQYF.

Turning to this clone: The read gets to within 3 residues of the CDR3 end, and the germline J gene fills in the rest. V is TRBV5-5 and J is TRBJ1-5; D might be TRBD1 (5 bases). Per germline, CDR1 SGHKS and CDR2 YYEKEE (reference sequence). Trimming pared 2 bases from V and 0 bases from J, leaving 9 bases between. The CDR3 has 15 amino acids. CDR3 sequence reads: CASSFQGGSNQPQHF. The DNA read from the CDR3 is TGTGCCAGCAGCTTTCAGGGCGGTAGCAATCAGCCC.

Comments on this clone: The CDR3 extends 3 residues past the end of the read, so its final part is completed from the germline J gene. The genes are TRBV5-8 and TRBJ2-4; D is unclear. This CDR3 region has 13 residues. The germline gives CDR1 SGHTS, CDR2 YDEGEE. The V end was cut by 0 bases, the J end by 8 bases, with 9 bases between. The CDR3 loop is CASSLAPPDIQYF. CDR3 bases read: TGTGCCAGCAGCTTGGCCCCCCCAGACATT.

Notes on this clone: The CDR3 end falls 3 residues outside the read, so it is completed with the germline J gene. Different DNA sequences within this sample yield the same CDR3. The rearrangement joins TRBV14 to TRBJ1-3; D unresolved. Germline CDR1 SGHDN, CDR2 FVKESK. The length of the CDR3 is 15 residues. Trimming shortened V by 0 bases and J by 4 bases, and 10 bases separated the two germline ends. The sequenced part of the CDR3 DNA is TGTGCCAGCAGCCAAGAAAGGGTCGCGGGAAACACC. As protein: CASSQERVAGNT. The whole CDR3 region reads CASSQERVAGNTIYF.

A note on this clone: The CDR3 end is not reached by the read, which stops 3 residues before it; the germline J gene fills it in. The chain uses TRBV19 and TRBJ1-5; tentatively, D is TRBD1 (6 bases). V was pared by 3 bases and J by 2 bases, with 14 bases between. The germline V gene has CDR1 LNHDA and CDR2 SQIVND (reference sequence). This CDR3 comprises 16 residues. The sequenced CDR3 bases are TGTGCCAGTAGTATTCAAGGGACACCAGGCAATCAGCCC. Residues: CASSIQGTPGNQP. The whole CDR3 protein is CASSIQGTPGNQPQHF.

In regard to this clone: The CDR3 extends 3 residues past the end of the read, so its final part is completed from the germline J gene. The V gene is TRBV7-9, the J gene TRBJ2-2; TRBD1 aligns across 10 bases. The CDR3 covers 15 residues. The V segment lost 4 bases and the J segment 6 bases; nucleotides outside the gene matches: 5. The V gene's germline CDR1 is SEHNR and CDR2 FQNEAQ (reference sequence). The CDR3 sequence: CASSSTGTGAGELFF. The sequenced CDR3 bases are TGTGCCAGCAGCTCCACCGGGACAGGGGCCGGGGAG.

Comment on this clone: The read terminates 3 residues ahead of where the CDR3 ends, so the germline J gene completes it. The chain carries TRBV19 and TRBJ1-2; perhaps TRBD1 as D (5 bases). The CDR3 loop spans 10 amino acids. V was trimmed by 9 bases and J by 5 bases, leaving 7 bases between them. From germline, CDR1 is LNHDA and CDR2 SQIVND (reference sequence). The CDR3 DNA, read in part, is TGTGCCAGCAGGGAGTATGGC. Translated: CASREYG. From start to end, the CDR3 is CASREYGYTF.

Turning to this clone: The read stops 3 residues short of the end of the CDR3; the missing end is completed from the germline J gene. J is TRBJ2-2 and V is TRBV5-1; maybe TRBD1 (7 bases). The length of the CDR3 is 15 residues. Germline CDR1 SGHRS, CDR2 YFSETQ. CDR3 DNA (partial): TGCGCCAGCAGCACAGGGGAGGCCGGGGCCAACGTG. Residues: CASSTGEAGANV. The complete CDR3 protein is CASSTGEAGANVLFF.

A remark on this clone: The DNA ends 3 residues before the CDR3 does, and the rest of the CDR3 is filled in from the germline J gene. J is TRBJ2-2 and V is TRBV7-9; TRBD1 might be the D (6 bases). Germline lookup yields CDR1 SEHNR and CDR2 FQNEAQ (reference sequence). This CDR3 has 14 residues. CDR3 region: CASSLGTVVAPLFF. Incomplete CDR3 DNA: TGTGCCAGCAGCTTAGGGACAGTCGTGGCACCG. The entire variable domain, with the rest obtained from reference TRBV7-9 and TRBJ2-2, is as follows: DTGVSQNPRHKITKRGQNVTFRCDPISEHNRLYWYRQTLGQGPEFLTYFQNEAQLEKSRLLSDRFSAERPKGSFSTLEIQRTEQGDSAMYLCASSLGTVVAPLFFGEGSRLTVL.

In regard to this clone: The read terminates 3 residues before the CDR3 end, so the remaining end is supplied by the germline J gene. The chain couples TRBV4-1 to TRBJ1-6; a possible D gene is TRBD1 (6 bases). CDR3 length equals 16 residues. V lost 1 base and J lost 5, with 12 bases in between. CDR1 is MGHRA and CDR2 is YSYEKL in the germline V gene. The CDR3 bases that were read are TGCGCCAGCAGCCAAGCGGCGGCAGGGGATAATTCACCC. Protein: CASSQAAAGDNSP. The CDR3 in full is CASSQAAAGDNSPLHF.

In regard to this clone: The read finishes 3 residues shy of the CDR3 end, and the germline J gene is used to complete it. The chain links TRBV14 to TRBJ1-2, with D possibly matching TRBD1 (6 bases). Germline CDR1 and CDR2: SGHDN and FVKESK. Deletions cut 4 bases from V and 7 bases from J, with 13 bases between. The CDR3 sequence is 13 residues long. The CDR3 bases that were read are TGTGCCAGCAGCCCTCTGGGGGCAAGTGGC. Its protein product is CASSPLGASG. In full, the CDR3 is CASSPLGASGYTF.

As regards this clone: The read gets to within 3 residues of the CDR3 end, and the germline J gene fills in the rest. The chain is built from TRBV7-2 and TRBJ2-5; no clear D. Trimming left V 1 base short and J 5 bases short, with 14 bases between. This CDR3 spans 15 amino acids. Per the germline V gene, CDR1 is SGHTA and CDR2 is FQGNSA. The sequenced part of the CDR3 DNA is TGTGCCAGCAGCTTAGGTGGGCTGCCAAAGGAGACC. This translates into CASSLGGLPKET. The whole CDR3 protein reads CASSLGGLPKETQYF.

A remark on this clone: The read terminates 3 residues ahead of where the CDR3 ends, so the germline J gene completes it. This sequence joins TRBV5-1 and TRBJ2-7; 14 bases match TRBD2. The germline V gene encodes CDR1 SGHRS and CDR2 YFSETQ. The length of the CDR3 is 15 residues. V gave up 4 bases and J gave up 5 bases; unmatched junction bases: 5. The CDR3 sequence is CASSTGTSGSHEQYF. CDR3 bases read: TGCGCCAGCAGCACCGGGACTAGCGGGAGCCACGAG.

On this clone: The CDR3 extends 3 residues past the end of the read, so its final part is completed from the germline J gene. V and J are TRBV28 and TRBJ2-5; 9 nucleotides match TRBD2. After removal of 5 bases from V and 3 bases from J, the junction contained 7 bases not matched to a gene. This CDR3 comprises 15 residues. Germline CDR1 MDHEN, CDR2 SYDVKM. Partial CDR3 DNA: TGTGCCAGCAGTGCCCCCCGCGGGGGGGAAGAGACC. Translation gives CASSAPRGGEET. The entire CDR3 reads CASSAPRGGEETQYF.